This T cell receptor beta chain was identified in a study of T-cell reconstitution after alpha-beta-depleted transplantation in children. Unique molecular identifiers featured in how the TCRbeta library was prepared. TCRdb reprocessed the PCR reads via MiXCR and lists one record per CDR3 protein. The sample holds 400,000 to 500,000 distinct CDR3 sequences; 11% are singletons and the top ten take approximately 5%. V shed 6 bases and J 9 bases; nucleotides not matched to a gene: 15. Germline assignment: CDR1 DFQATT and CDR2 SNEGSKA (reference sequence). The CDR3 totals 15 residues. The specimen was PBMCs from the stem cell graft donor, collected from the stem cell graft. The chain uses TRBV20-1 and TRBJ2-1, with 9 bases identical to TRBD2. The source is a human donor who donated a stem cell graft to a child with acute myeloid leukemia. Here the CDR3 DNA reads TGCAGTGCCCTGACCGGGGCGGGAGGGCCCTCTGAGCAGTTCTTC. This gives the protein CSALTGAGGPSEQFF.